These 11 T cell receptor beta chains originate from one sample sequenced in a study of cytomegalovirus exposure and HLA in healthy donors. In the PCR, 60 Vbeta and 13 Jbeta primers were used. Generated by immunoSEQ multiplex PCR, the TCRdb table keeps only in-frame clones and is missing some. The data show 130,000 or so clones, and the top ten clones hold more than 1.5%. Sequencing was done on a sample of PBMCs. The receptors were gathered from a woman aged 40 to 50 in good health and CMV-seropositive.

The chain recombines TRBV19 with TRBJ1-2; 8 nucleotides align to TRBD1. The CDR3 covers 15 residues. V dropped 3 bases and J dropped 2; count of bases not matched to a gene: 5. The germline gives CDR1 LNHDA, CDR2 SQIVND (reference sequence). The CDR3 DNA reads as TGTGCCAGTAGTATCGCCGGACAGGGCAACTATGGCTACACCTTC. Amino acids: CASSIAGQGNYGYTF.

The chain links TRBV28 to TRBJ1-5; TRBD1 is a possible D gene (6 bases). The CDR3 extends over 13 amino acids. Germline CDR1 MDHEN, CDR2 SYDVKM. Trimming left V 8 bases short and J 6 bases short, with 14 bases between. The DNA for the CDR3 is TGTGCCAGCGCTATGGGAGGGGGTCAGCCCCAGCATTTT. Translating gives CASAMGGGQPQHF. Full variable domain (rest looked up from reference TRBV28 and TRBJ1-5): DVKVTQSSRYLVKRTGEKVFLECVQDMDHENMFWYRQDPGLGLRLIYFSYDVKMKEKGDIPEGYSVSREKKERFSLILESASTNQTSMYLCASAMGGGQPQHFGDGTRLSIL.

CDR3 sequence: CASRMRESYEQYF. The CDR3 DNA reads as TGTGCCAGCAGAATGAGGGAATCCTACGAGCAGTACTTC. The chain combines TRBV5-5 with TRBJ2-7; D perhaps matches TRBD2 (5 bases). The CDR3 runs to 13 residues. Trimming left V 5 bases short and J 1 base short, with 10 bases between. Germline CDR1 and CDR2: SGHKS and YYEKEE (reference sequence).

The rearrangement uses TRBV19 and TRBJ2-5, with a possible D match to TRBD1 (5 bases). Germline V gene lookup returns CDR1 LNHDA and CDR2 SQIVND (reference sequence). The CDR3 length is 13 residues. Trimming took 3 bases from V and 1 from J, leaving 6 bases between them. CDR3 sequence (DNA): TGTGCCAGTAGTATGACAGCCCAAGAGACCCAGTACTTC. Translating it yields CASSMTAQETQYF.

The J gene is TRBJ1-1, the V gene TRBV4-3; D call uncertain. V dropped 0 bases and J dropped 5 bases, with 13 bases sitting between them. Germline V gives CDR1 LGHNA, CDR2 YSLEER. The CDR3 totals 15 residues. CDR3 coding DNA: TGCGCCAGCAGCCAAGAGGGAGGGAAGGAGACTGAAGCTTTCTTT. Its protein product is CASSQEGGKETEAFF.

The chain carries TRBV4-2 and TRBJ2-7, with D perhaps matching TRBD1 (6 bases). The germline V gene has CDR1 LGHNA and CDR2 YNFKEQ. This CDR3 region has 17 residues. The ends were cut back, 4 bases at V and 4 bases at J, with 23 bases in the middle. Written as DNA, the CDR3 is TGTGCCAGCAGCCTAAAAACAGGGATAGGAAGAAATTACGAGCAGTACTTC. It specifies CASSLKTGIGRNYEQYF.

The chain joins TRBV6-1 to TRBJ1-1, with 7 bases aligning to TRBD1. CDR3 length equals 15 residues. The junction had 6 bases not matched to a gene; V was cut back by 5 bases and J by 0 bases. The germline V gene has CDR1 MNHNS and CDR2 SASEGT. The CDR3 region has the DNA TGTGCCAGCAGTAAGTCGACAGGGATGAACACTGAAGCTTTCTTT. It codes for CASSKSTGMNTEAFF.

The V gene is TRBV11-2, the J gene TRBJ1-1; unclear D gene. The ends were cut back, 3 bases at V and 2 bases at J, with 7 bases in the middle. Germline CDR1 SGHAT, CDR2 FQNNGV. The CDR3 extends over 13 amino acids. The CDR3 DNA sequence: TGTGCCAGCAGCTTCCAGGAAAACACTGAAGCTTTCTTT. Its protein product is CASSFQENTEAFF.

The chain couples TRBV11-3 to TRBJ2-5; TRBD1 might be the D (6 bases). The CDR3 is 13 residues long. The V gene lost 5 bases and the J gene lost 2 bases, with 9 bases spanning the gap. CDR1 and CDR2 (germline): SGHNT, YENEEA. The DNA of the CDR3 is TGTGCCAGCAGCCCAGGACAGCAAGAGACCCAGTACTTC. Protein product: CASSPGQQETQYF.

Here the CDR3 reads CASSQTTVTVQAFF. The CDR3 DNA follows: TGCGCCAGCAGTCAAACGACAGTTACGGTGCAAGCTTTCTTT. V is TRBV4-3 and J is TRBJ1-1; D perhaps matches TRBD1 (5 bases). Germline V gene data show CDR1 as LGHNA and CDR2 as YSLEER. V shed 6 bases and J shed 9 bases, with 20 bases lying between them. The CDR3 runs to 14 residues.

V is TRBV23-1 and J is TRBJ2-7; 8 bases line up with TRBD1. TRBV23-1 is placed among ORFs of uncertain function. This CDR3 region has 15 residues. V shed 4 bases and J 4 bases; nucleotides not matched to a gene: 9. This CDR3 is CASSRTQGGPYEQYF. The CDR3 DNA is TGCGCCAGCAGTCGAACACAGGGGGGACCTTACGAGCAGTACTTC.